Detailed here is one TCR beta chain. This clonotype occurred many times. Its antigen remains unidentified. No base qualities exist here, and no much larger clone lies one base off it. V loses 5 bases, J loses 0 bases, and the germline ends lie 13 bases apart. From cysteine to phenylalanine, the CDR3 is 16 amino acids long. Just the 48-base CDR3 DNA is kept, in frame starting at base 1. CDR1 and CDR2 were assigned from the germline V gene as MDHEN and SYDVKM. For sequencing, an Illumina HiSeq 1500 was employed. Clones were called with MiXCR by TCRdb after fastp trimmed the public reads at Q25, and only in-frame beta chains were retained. CDR3 protein sequences are deduplicated, and each keeps its most common genes and DNA. Within this sample are 400,000 to 550,000 distinct CDR3 sequences, with about 10% of them counted one time only. The top ten clones comprise 9.5% to 13% of the sample. The sample comes from a study of T cell repertoires in cytomegalovirus infection (dated by TCRdb to the late 2010s). Regarding the complete study: Donor HLA type was relevant to the analysis, as public TCR beta signatures indicated carriage of CMV infection together with the matching HLA type. Summary of the overall study and its limitations: The ex vivo response was dominated by HLA-C-restricted CMV-specific TCR beta clonotypes, which also provided the single most frequent clonotype in two of eight donors. Cumulative frequency of public TCR beta family members discriminated carriers of CMV infection plus the relevant HLA type in this cohort and an independent approximately 350-donor cohort.

The sample was PBMCs. The chain was built from TRBV28 and TRBJ1-4; the D gene identity is not certain. The receptor's source is a human donor in good health (CMV status not recorded). Some clones in this sample may be carry-over from other donors' samples. The nucleotide sequence is TGTGCCAGCAGTACCATTCACTTTGCAACTAATGAAAAACTGTTTTTT. This encodes CASSTIHFATNEKLFF.